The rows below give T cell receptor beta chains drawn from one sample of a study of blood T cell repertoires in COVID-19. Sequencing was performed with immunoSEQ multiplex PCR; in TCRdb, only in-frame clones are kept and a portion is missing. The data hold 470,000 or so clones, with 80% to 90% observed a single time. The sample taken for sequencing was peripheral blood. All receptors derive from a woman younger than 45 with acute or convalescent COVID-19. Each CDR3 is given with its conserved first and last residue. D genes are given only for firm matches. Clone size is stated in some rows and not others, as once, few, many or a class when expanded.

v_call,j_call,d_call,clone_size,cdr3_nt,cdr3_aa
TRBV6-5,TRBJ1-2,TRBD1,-,TGTGCCAGCAGCAGGGGGAACTATGGCTACACCTTC,CASSRGNYGYTF
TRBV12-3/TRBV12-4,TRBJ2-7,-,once,TGTGCCAGCAGTTTAAGGGGTGACGAGCAGTACTTC,CASSLRGDEQYF
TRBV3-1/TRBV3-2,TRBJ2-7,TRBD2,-,TGTGCCAGCAGCCAAGATCGTCTAGCGGGGACCTACGAGCAGTACTTC,CASSQDRLAGTYEQYF
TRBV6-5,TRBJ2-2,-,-,TGTGCCAGCAGCCGAGACAGGGAGGCAACCGGGGAGCTGTTTTTT,CASSRDREATGELFF
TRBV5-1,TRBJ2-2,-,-,TGCGCCAGCAGCTCGGGGTCACTAACCATCGGCGGGGAGCTGTTTTTT,CASSSGSLTIGGELFF
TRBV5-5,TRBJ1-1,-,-,TGTGCCAGCAGCTTATTGTACAGGTTCACTGAAGCTTTCTTT,CASSLLYRFTEAFF
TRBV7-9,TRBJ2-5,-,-,TGTGCCAGCAGCTTATCGGTATCGGCGGGGGCTCAAGAGACCCAGTACTTC,CASSLSVSAGAQETQYF
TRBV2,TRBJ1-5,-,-,TGTGCCAGCAGTGAAGGCAGGAGGGGAGGTCAGCCCCAGCATTTT,CASSEGRRGGQPQHF
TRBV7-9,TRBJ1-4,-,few,TGTGCCAGCAGCTTAGAAAGGAGAAAACTGTTTTTT,CASSLERRKLFF
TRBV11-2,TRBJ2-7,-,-,TGTGCCAGCAGCCCTCTGACAGTTTCCTACGAGCAGTACTTC,CASSPLTVSYEQYF
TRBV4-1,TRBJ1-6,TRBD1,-,TGCGCCAGCAGCCTAAACAGGGGCAGGGCACCCCTCCACTTT,CASSLNRGRAPLHF
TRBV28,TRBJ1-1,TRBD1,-,TGTGCCAGCAGTTTGGCCGGACAGGGGGGAACTGAAGCTTTCTTT,CASSLAGQGGTEAFF
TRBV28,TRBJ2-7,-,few,TGTGCCAGCGTATCGGGACTCTCCTACGAGCAGTACTTC,CASVSGLSYEQYF
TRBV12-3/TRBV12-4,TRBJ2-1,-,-,TGTGCCAGCAGTTTGAGCTCCTACAATGAGCAGTTCTTC,CASSLSSYNEQFF
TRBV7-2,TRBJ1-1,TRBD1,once,TGTGCCAGCAGCGCCTACGCCGGGACAGGGGGCATGAACACTGAAGCTTTCTTT,CASSAYAGTGGMNTEAFF
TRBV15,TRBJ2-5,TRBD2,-,TGTGCCACCAGCAGGACGTCCATGCGGGGGTTCCAAGAGACCCAGTACTTC,CATSRTSMRGFQETQYF
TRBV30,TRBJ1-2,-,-,TGTGCCTGGAGGGACAGCCCGGACCATGGCTACACCTTC,CAWRDSPDHGYTF
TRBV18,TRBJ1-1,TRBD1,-,TGTGCCAGCTCGGGGGACAGGAACACTGAAGCTTTCTTT,CASSGDRNTEAFF
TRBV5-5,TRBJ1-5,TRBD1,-,TGTGCCAGCAGCGACCGGGACAGGGGGAGCAATCAGCCCCAGCATTTT,CASSDRDRGSNQPQHF
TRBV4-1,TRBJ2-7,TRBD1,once,TGCGCCAGCAGCCAAGGTGTGCGGGACAGGGTCGAGCAGTACTTC,CASSQGVRDRVEQYF
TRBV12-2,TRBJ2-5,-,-,TGTGCAAGTCGCTCCACGCCGGTGGGTCATGGGGGGGAGACCCAGTACTTC,CASRSTPVGHGGETQYF
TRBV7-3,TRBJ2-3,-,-,TGTGCCAGCAGCTTAAGCGGGCGGGGCCCCCAGTATTTT,CASSLSGRGPQYF
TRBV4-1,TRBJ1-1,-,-,TGCGCCAGCAGCCAACGATCCCGGGGGGCAGGTGAAGCTTTCTTT,CASSQRSRGAGEAFF
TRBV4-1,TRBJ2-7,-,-,TGCGCCAGCAGCCAAGTCGCGGTCGGCTCCTACGAGCAGTACTTC,CASSQVAVGSYEQYF
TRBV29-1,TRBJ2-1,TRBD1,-,TGCAGCGTTGAAAAGGACAGGGGTCCCTACAATGAGCAGTTCTTC,CSVEKDRGPYNEQFF
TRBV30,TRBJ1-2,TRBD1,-,TGTGCCTGGAGGAGGGGGACAGGGGGAGGCTACACCTTC,CAWRRGTGGGYTF
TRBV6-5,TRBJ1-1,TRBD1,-,TGTGCCAGCAGTTATCGATCCGGGACAGCTCACACTGAAGCTTTCTTT,CASSYRSGTAHTEAFF
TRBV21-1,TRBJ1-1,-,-,TGTGCCACACGGGACAGTGAAGCTTTCTTT,CATRDSEAFF
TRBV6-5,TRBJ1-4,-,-,TGTGCCAGCAGTTACTCTCCAGGGGTCGAAAAACTGTTTTTT,CASSYSPGVEKLFF
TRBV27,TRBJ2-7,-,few,TGTGCCAGCAAACTAATGAGCGGACCCTACGAGCAGTACTTC,CASKLMSGPYEQYF
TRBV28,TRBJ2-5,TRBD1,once,TGTGCCAGCAGGGGACAGGGTCAGGAGACCCAGTACTTC,CASRGQGQETQYF
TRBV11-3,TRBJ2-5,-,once,TGTGCCAGCAGCCCCGGGTGGAGGGAAGAGACCCAGTACTTC,CASSPGWREETQYF
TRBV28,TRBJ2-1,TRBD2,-,TGTGCCAGCAGTTTCGCGGGACTAGCCGTGAATGAGCAGTTCTTC,CASSFAGLAVNEQFF
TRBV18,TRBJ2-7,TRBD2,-,TGTGCCAGCTCACCACAAGAAGCGGGGGGTCCCTACGAGCAGTACTTC,CASSPQEAGGPYEQYF
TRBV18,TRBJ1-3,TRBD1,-,TGTGCCAGCTCACCTGCCGCAGGGGGCGATGGAAACACCATATATTTT,CASSPAAGGDGNTIYF
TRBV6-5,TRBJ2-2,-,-,TGTGCCAGCGTGTTGCAGAAAAGCGGGGAGCTGTTTTTT,CASVLQKSGELFF
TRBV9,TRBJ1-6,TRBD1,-,TGTGCCAGCAGCGAACTACCGGGACAGGGGAATTCACCCCTCCACTTT,CASSELPGQGNSPLHF
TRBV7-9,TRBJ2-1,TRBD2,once,TGTGCCAGCAGCTTCGGGACTAGCCCTAAGCAGTTCTTC,CASSFGTSPKQFF
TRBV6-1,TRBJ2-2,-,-,TGTGCCAGCAGTGATGAGGTTGCCGGGGAGCTGTTTTTT,CASSDEVAGELFF
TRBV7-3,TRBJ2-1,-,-,TGTGCCAGCAGCCGCACGTTGGGCACTCCGATGTCTGAGCAGTTCTTC,CASSRTLGTPMSEQFF
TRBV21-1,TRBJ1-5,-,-,TGTGCCAGGCCCACCCGGCAGCCCCAGCATTTT,CARPTRQPQHF
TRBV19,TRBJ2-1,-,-,TGTGCCAGTAGTATAGATCGCGGTAGTAGCTACAATGAGCAGTTCTTC,CASSIDRGSSYNEQFF
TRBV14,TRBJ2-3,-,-,TGTGCCAGCAGCCAAGATTTCCAGCAGGGATCCCGCACAGATACGCAGTATTTT,CASSQDFQQGSRTDTQYF
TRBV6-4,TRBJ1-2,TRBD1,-,TGTGCCAGCAGTGAGACCCCCCAGGAGGGGGCGCGCTATGGCTACACCTTC,CASSETPQEGARYGYTF
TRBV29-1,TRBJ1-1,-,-,TGCAGCGTTTTCTTACAGAAATCGAACACTGAAGCTTTCTTT,CSVFLQKSNTEAFF
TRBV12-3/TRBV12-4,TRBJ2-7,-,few,TGTGCCAGCAGGTCGGACAGCTACGAGCAGTACTTC,CASRSDSYEQYF
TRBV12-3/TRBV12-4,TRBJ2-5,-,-,TGTGCCAGCAGTTTTTTCTCTCAAGAGACCCAGTACTTC,CASSFFSQETQYF
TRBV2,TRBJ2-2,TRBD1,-,TGTGCCAGCTTACGGACAGGGAACACCGGGGAGCTGTTTTTT,CASLRTGNTGELFF
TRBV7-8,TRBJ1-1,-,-,TGTGCCAGCAGCTACAGGGCGGGAGACCCTGAAGCTTTCTTT,CASSYRAGDPEAFF
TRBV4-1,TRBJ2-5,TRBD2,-,TGCGCCAGCAGCCAGGAGGGACTAGCGGGGGTCCAAGAGACCCAGTACTTC,CASSQEGLAGVQETQYF
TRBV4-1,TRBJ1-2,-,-,TGCGCCAGCAGCCGGGGAGAGGGAGCCGACTATGGCTACACCTTC,CASSRGEGADYGYTF
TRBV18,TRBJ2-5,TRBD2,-,TGTGCCAGCTCAACGCTAGCGGGGTTCCAAGAGACCCAGTACTTC,CASSTLAGFQETQYF
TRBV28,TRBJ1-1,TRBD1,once,TGTGCCAGCAGTTCCGACCGGAGGGGGCGCATTAAAGCTTTCTTT,CASSSDRRGRIKAFF
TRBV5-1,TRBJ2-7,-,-,TGCGCCAGCAGCTTGATCGCAGGCCCAACCTACGAGCAGTACTTC,CASSLIAGPTYEQYF
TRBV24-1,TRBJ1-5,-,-,TGTGCCACCAGTGGGTCGGGGTTCAGTCAGCCCCAGCATTTT,CATSGSGFSQPQHF
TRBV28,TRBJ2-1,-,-,TGTGCCAGCAGTTCCCAGGAATACAATGAGCAGTTCTTC,CASSSQEYNEQFF
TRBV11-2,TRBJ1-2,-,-,TGTGCCAGCAGCTTAGGACAGATTCCGATCTATGGCTACACCTTC,CASSLGQIPIYGYTF
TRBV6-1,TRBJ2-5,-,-,TGTGCCAGCAGTGAAGATCCGGCAGGGGTGAGGGAGACCCAGTACTTC,CASSEDPAGVRETQYF